What follows is one T cell receptor beta chain and its context. Antigen: not known. Trimming shortened V by 3 bases and J by 7 bases, and 16 bases separated the two germline ends. Germline V lookup: CDR1 KGHSH, CDR2 LQKENI. The CDR3 spans 15 residues. The data were produced by immunoSEQ multiplex PCR, yet TCRdb's version contains in-frame clones alone and is incomplete. The repertoire includes roughly 76,000 clones, 90% to 95% of them detected once, and over 2% sits in the top ten. The data originate from a study of OX40 agonist ivuxolimab in advanced cancers. Overall study context: Three patients, one with hepatocellular carcinoma and two with cutaneous melanoma, responded partially. General study findings and limits: CD4+ and CD8+ T cells in blood underwent clonal expansion by week 6 at 0.1 to 3.0 mg/kg. The mean number of expanded clones was higher in CD8+ T cells than in CD4+.

Here the sequenced sample was CD4+ or CD8+ T cells sorted from blood, taken in a trial of the OX40 agonist ivuxolimab. The chain employs TRBV18 and TRBJ1-5, with TRBD1 as a possible D gene (5 bases). The TCR originated in an adult with an advanced solid tumor such as melanoma, head and neck, liver or kidney cancer. The CDR3 DNA is TGTGCCAGCTCACCCCCAGGAAGGGGTGGGCAGCCCCAGCATTTT. It specifies CASSPPGRGGQPQHF.